The 15 T cell receptor beta chains reported below all come from one sample, sequenced in a study of cytomegalovirus exposure and HLA in healthy donors. The method was immunoSEQ multiplex PCR; TCRdb's version includes in-frame clones alone and lacks a portion of them. The repertoire holds about 140,000 clones, around 85% seen once, with about 2.7% in the top ten. Specimen: PBMCs. The receptors were gathered from a man younger than 35 in good health and CMV-seronegative.

In its sample, this clone was seen once. The chain couples TRBV6-5 to TRBJ2-1; 7 positions match TRBD2. V dropped 2 bases and J dropped 4; count of bases not matched to a gene: 5. Germline V gene data show CDR1 as MNHEY and CDR2 as SVGAGI. CDR3 size: 15 residues. The CDR3 sequence is CASSYSPGGYNEQFF. In DNA, the CDR3 is TGTGCCAGCAGTTACAGTCCGGGAGGTTACAATGAGCAGTTCTTC.

J is TRBJ2-1 and V is TRBV9; TRBD1 matches at 9 bases. Germline values: CDR1 SGDLS, CDR2 YYNGEE. The J segment lost 2 bases and the V segment lost 3 bases, leaving 3 bases of the junction unmatched. The CDR3 is made up of 15 amino acids. The CDR3 DNA is TGTGCCAGCAGCGCCCGACAGGGGGCCTACAATGAGCAGTTCTTC. This codes for CASSARQGAYNEQFF.

The chain uses TRBV28 and TRBJ2-5, with 15 bases aligning to TRBD2. CDR3 length: 17 amino acids. Germline V gives CDR1 MDHEN, CDR2 SYDVKM. The trim removed 2 bases at V and 4 bases at J, leaving 5 bases unmatched. CDR3 nucleotide sequence: TGTGCCAGCAGTTTAAGCCCGGGACTAGCGGGGGGAGAGACCCAGTACTTC. Its protein is CASSLSPGLAGGETQYF.

This chain uses TRBV6-1 with TRBJ2-7, with TRBD1 as a possible D gene (5 bases). The CDR3 contains 13 residues. Germline CDR1 reads MNHNS; CDR2 reads SASEGT. Trimming removed 4 bases at V and 2 bases at J, with 9 bases between. In DNA, the CDR3 is TGTGCCAGCAGTGGGGCAGGGACCTACGAGCAGTACTTC. It encodes CASSGAGTYEQYF.

J is TRBJ1-2 and V is TRBV6-1, with 7 bases fitting TRBD1. The CDR3 length is 14 residues. The ends lost 6 bases at V and 2 bases at J; junction bases unmatched: 6. The germline V gene has CDR1 MNHNS and CDR2 SASEGT. The CDR3 sequence: CASRDRASNYGYTF. In nucleotides, the CDR3 is TGTGCCAGCAGAGACAGGGCTAGCAACTATGGCTACACCTTC.

The chain couples TRBV11-2 to TRBJ2-7; D not resolved. V was trimmed by 3 bases and J by 5 bases, leaving 17 bases between them. The CDR3 is 15 amino acids. Germline CDR1 SGHAT, CDR2 FQNNGV. As DNA, the CDR3 is TGTGCCAGCAGCTTTCTATATCGCGGCCGTAACGAGCAGTACTTC. Residues: CASSFLYRGRNEQYF.

The chain links TRBV5-1 to TRBJ2-1; tentatively, D is TRBD2 (6 bases). CDR3 length: 15 residues. V lost 2 bases, J lost 5 bases, and 14 bases lay in between. Germline CDR1 is SGHRS and CDR2 is YFSETQ. The CDR3 DNA reads as TGCGCCAGCAGCTTCCAGTCTAGCGTTAACAATGAGCAGTTCTTC. The encoded protein is CASSFQSSVNNEQFF.

The genes are TRBV10-3 and TRBJ1-1; TRBD1 aligns across 7 bases. Germline V gene data show CDR1 as ENHRY and CDR2 as SYGVKD. The CDR3 covers 14 residues. The ends lost 4 bases at V and 4 bases at J; junction bases unmatched: 6. The DNA for the CDR3 is TGTGCCATCAGTGGTGGACAGGTGGGCACTGAAGCTTTCTTT. This gives the protein CAISGGQVGTEAFF.

The V call is TRBV12-5, the J call TRBJ1-1; tentative D call: TRBD1 (5 bases). This CDR3 has 14 amino acids. The V gene's germline CDR1 is LGHNT and CDR2 FRNRAP. V gave up 0 bases and J gave up 1 base, with 6 bases separating them. The CDR3 is CASGLVRGNTEAFF. In DNA form, the CDR3 reads TGTGCTAGTGGTTTGGTAAGGGGGAACACTGAAGCTTTCTTT.

The table lists this clone with a few counts. CDR3 nucleotides: TGTGCCAGCTCACCACGGGGGACAGGGGGCATCGGGGAGCTGTTTTTT. Its protein product is CASSPRGTGGIGELFF. The chain joins TRBV18 to TRBJ2-2, with TRBD1 identical over 12 bases. With 1 base clipped from V and 7 bases from J, the junction kept 4 bases outside the gene matches. Germline CDR1 and CDR2: KGHSH and LQKENI. This CDR3 is 16 amino acids long.

The chain carries TRBV7-9 and TRBJ2-7, with D unclear. The length of the CDR3 is 14 residues. V lost 5 bases to trimming and J lost 6 bases, with 17 bases between them. In germline, CDR1 is SEHNR, CDR2 FQNEAQ (reference sequence). CDR3 in amino acids: CASSGPVSSSEQYF. The DNA for the CDR3 is TGTGCCAGCAGCGGTCCGGTTTCCTCATCCGAGCAGTACTTC. The entire variable domain, with the rest obtained from reference TRBV7-9 and TRBJ2-7, is as follows: DTGVSQNPRHKITKRGQNVTFRCDPISEHNRLYWYRQTLGQGPEFLTYFQNEAQLEKSRLLSDRFSAERPKGSFSTLEIQRTEQGDSAMYLCASSGPVSSSEQYFGPGTRLTVT.

The gene calls are TRBV19 and TRBJ1-5; unclear D gene. This CDR3 is 17 amino acids long. Germline V gene lookup returns CDR1 LNHDA and CDR2 SQIVND (reference sequence). V was clipped by 5 bases and J by 9 bases, with 26 bases between them. The CDR3 reads CASSSLGRSPPPWPQHF. DNA for the CDR3: TGTGCCAGTAGTTCCCTCGGGAGGAGTCCACCGCCCTGGCCCCAGCATTTT.

V usage is TRBV6-1 and J usage is TRBJ2-7; no clear D. Deletions cut 2 bases from V and 7 bases from J, with 15 bases between. The germline V gene encodes CDR1 MNHNS and CDR2 SASEGT. The CDR3 covers 14 residues. CDR3 residues: CASSEPQAAEEQYF. The DNA of the CDR3 is TGTGCCAGCAGTGAACCCCAGGCCGCAGAGGAGCAGTACTTC.

The chain joins TRBV6-5 to TRBJ2-2; the match to TRBD1 covers 11 bases. V shed 6 bases, J shed 6 bases, and the junction held 3 bases outside the gene matches. CDR1 is MNHEY and CDR2 is SVGAGI in the germline V gene. CDR3 size: 14 residues. The DNA of the CDR3 is TGTGCCAGCAGGGGGGACAGGGGGTCCGGGGAGCTGTTTTTT. It codes for CASRGDRGSGELFF.

The gene calls are TRBV7-9 and TRBJ2-7; D ambiguous. Germline lookup yields CDR1 SEHNR and CDR2 FQNEAQ (reference sequence). This CDR3 region has 12 residues. Trimming stripped 5 bases from V and 3 bases from J, with 8 bases between. The chain's CDR3 is CASSPPGYEQYF. The CDR3 DNA reads as TGTGCCAGCAGCCCACCGGGCTACGAGCAGTACTTC.